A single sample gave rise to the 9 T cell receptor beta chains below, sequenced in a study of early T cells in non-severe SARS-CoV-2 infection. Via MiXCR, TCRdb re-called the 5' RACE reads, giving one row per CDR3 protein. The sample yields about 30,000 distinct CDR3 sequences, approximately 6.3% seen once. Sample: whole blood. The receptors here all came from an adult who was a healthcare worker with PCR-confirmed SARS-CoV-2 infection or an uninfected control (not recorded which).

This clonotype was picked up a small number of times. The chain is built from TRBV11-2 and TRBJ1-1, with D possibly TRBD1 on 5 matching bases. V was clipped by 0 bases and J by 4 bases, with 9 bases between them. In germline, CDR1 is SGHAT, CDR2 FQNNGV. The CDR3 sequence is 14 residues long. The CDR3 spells CASSLDRAPTEAFF. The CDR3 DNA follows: TGTGCCAGCAGCTTAGACAGGGCCCCCACTGAAGCTTTCTTT.

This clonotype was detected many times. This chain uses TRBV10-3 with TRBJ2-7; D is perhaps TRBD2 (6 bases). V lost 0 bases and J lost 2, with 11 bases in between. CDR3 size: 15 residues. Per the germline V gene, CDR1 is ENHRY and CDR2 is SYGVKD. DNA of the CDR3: TGTGCCATCAGTGAGTCCCCTAGCGCCGCCTACGAGCAGTACTTC. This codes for CAISESPSAAYEQYF.

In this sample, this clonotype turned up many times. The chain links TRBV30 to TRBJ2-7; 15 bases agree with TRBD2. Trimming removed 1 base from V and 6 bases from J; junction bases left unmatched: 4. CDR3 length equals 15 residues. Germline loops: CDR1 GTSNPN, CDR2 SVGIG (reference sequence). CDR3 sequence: CAWSAGGLAGGEQYF. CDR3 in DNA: TGTGCCTGGAGTGCGGGGGGACTAGCGGGAGGCGAGCAGTACTTC. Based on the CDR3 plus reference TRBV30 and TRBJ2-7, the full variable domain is SQTIHQWPATLVQPVGSPLSLECTVEGTSNPNLYWYRQAAGRGLQLLFYSVGIGQISSEVPQNLSASRPQDRQFILSSKKLLLSDSGFYLCAWSAGGLAGGEQYFGPGTRLTVT.

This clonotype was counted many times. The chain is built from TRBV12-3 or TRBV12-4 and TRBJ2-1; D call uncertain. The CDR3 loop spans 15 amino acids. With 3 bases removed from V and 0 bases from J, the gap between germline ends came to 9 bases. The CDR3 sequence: CASSFQDVSYNEQFF. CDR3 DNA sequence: TGTGCCAGCAGTTTCCAGGATGTCTCCTACAATGAGCAGTTCTTC.

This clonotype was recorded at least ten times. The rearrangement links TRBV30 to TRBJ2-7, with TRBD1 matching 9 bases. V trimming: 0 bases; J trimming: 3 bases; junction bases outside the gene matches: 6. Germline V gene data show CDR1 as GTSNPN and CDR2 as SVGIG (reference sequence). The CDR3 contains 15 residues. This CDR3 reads CAWSVQTGGRYEQYF. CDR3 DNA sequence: TGTGCCTGGAGTGTACAGACAGGGGGTCGCTACGAGCAGTACTTC. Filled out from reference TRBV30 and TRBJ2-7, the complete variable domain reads SQTIHQWPATLVQPVGSPLSLECTVEGTSNPNLYWYRQAAGRGLQLLFYSVGIGQISSEVPQNLSASRPQDRQFILSSKKLLLSDSGFYLCAWSVQTGGRYEQYFGPGTRLTVT.

CDR3 nucleotide sequence: TGTGCCAGCAGTGAACCGGGGACTAGCGGCTCCTACGAGCAGTACTTC. This gives the protein CASSEPGTSGSYEQYF. The chain joins TRBV6-6 to TRBJ2-7, with 11 positions matching TRBD2. Per the germline V gene, CDR1 is MNHNY and CDR2 is SVGAGI (reference sequence). V lost 5 bases to trimming and J lost 0 bases; unmatched junction nucleotides: 6. The CDR3 runs to 16 residues.

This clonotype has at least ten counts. The chain's CDR3 is CSASPWTGGSEQFF. Written as DNA, the CDR3 is TGCAGTGCTAGTCCCTGGACAGGGGGTAGTGAGCAGTTCTTC. This rearrangement joins TRBV20-1 to TRBJ2-1; 10 bases line up with TRBD1. The CDR3 covers 14 residues. The V and J ends lost 3 bases and 9 bases, in that order; junction bases with no gene match: 8. Per the germline V gene, CDR1 is DFQATT and CDR2 is SNEGSKA (reference sequence).

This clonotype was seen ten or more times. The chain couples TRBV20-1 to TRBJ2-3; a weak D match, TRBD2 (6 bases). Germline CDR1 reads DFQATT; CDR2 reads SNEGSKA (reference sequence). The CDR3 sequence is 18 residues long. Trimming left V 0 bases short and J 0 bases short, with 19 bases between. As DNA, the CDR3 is TGCAGTGCTAGAGATCGTCGGGGCGGCGGGGCTAGCACAGATACGCAGTATTTT. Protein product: CSARDRRGGGASTDTQYF.

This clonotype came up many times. CDR3 DNA sequence: TGTGCCAGCTCACCACCGGGGGCGGGGTTGGTGAGTGAGCAGTTCTTC. Residues: CASSPPGAGLVSEQFF. The V gene is TRBV18, the J gene TRBJ2-1, with D perhaps TRBD1 or TRBD2 (6 bases each). Germline V gives CDR1 KGHSH, CDR2 LQKENI. The V gene lost 0 bases and the J gene lost 9 bases, with 18 bases spanning the gap. The CDR3 contains 16 residues.